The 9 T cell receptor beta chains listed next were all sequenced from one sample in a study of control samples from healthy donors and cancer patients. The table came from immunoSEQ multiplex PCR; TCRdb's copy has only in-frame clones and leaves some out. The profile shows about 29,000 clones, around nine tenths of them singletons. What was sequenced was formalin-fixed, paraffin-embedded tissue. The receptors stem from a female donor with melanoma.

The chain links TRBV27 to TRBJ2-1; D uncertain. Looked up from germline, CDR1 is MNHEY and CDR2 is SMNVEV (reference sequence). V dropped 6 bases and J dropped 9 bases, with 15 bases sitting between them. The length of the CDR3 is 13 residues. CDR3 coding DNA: TGTGCCAGCAGACGTACCATACGGAGTGAGCAGTTCTTC. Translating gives CASRRTIRSEQFF.

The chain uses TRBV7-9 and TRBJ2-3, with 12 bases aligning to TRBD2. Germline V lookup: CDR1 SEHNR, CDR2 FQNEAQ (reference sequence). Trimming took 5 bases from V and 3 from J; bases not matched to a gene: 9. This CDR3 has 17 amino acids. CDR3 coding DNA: TGTGCCAGCAGCCCTAGACTAGCGGGAGACAAAACAGATACGCAGTATTTT. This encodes CASSPRLAGDKTDTQYF.

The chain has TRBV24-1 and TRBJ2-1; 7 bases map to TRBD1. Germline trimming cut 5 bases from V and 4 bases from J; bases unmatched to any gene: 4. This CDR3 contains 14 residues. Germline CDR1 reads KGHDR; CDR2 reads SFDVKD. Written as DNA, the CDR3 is TGTGCCACCAGTGGGGGACAGCAATACAATGAGCAGTTCTTC. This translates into CATSGGQQYNEQFF.

CDR3 in amino acids: CATSQGTGSWAFF. The CDR3 bases are TGTGCCACCAGCCAGGGGACAGGTTCGTGGGCTTTCTTT. The genes are TRBV15 and TRBJ1-1; TRBD1 matches at 8 bases. The germline V gene has CDR1 LNHNV and CDR2 YYDKDF (reference sequence). The CDR3 covers 13 residues. The V gene end was trimmed by 5 bases and the J gene end by 11 bases; junction bases not matched to a gene: 10.

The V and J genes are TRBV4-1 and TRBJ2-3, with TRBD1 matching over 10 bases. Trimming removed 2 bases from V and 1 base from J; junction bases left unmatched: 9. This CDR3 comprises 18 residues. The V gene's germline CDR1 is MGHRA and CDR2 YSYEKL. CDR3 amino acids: CASSQLPEGTGGTDTQYF. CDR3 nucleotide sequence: TGCGCCAGCAGCCAACTACCGGAGGGGACAGGGGGCACAGATACGCAGTATTTT.

The CDR3 bases are TGTGCCGTCGGGACAGGTCGTCATGGGGCCAACGTCCTGACTTTC. Encoded protein: CAVGTGRHGANVLTF. The chain is built from TRBV21-1 and TRBJ2-6; whether TRBD1, the table's D call, matches the DNA was not checked. TRBV21-1 is given as a pseudogene. CDR3 length: 15 residues.

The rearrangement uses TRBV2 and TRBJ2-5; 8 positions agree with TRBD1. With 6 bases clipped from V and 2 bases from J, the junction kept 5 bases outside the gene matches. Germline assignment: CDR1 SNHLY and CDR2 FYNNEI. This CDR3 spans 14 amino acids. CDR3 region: CASRPGTGQETQYF. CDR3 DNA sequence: TGTGCCAGCAGACCCGGGACAGGACAAGAGACCCAGTACTTC.

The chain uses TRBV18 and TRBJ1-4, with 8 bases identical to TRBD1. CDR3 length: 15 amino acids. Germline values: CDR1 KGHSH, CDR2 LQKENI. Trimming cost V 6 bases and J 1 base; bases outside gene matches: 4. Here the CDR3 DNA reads TGTGCCAGCTCCCCAGGGGGCATAACTAATGAAAAACTGTTTTTT. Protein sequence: CASSPGGITNEKLFF. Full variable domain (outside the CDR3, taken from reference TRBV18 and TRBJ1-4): NAGVMQNPRHLVRRRGQEARLRCSPMKGHSHVYWYRQLPEEGLKFMVYLQKENIIDESGMPKERFSAEFPKEGPSILRIQQVVRGDSAAYFCASSPGGITNEKLFFGSGTQLSVL.

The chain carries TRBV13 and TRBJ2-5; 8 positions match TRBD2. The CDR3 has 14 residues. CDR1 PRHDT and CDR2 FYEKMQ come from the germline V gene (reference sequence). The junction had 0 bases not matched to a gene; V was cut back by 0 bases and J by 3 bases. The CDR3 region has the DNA TGTGCCAGCAGCTTAGGAGCGGGAGAAGAGACCCAGTACTTC. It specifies CASSLGAGEETQYF.